This T cell receptor (beta chain) was sequenced for a study of blood T cell repertoires in COVID-19. Germline assignment: CDR1 MNHEY and CDR2 SVGAGI. V lost 0 bases to trimming and J lost 5 bases; unmatched junction nucleotides: 6. This CDR3 comprises 15 residues. Method: immunoSEQ multiplex PCR; TCRdb's copy keeps in-frame clones and lacks some. The sample lists 87,000 or so clones, roughly 80% occurring once. V gene TRBV6-5 combines with J gene TRBJ2-7, with 8 bases lining up with TRBD2. Sequencing used peripheral blood. This TCR came from a woman of 80 years or more with active or convalescent COVID-19. The CDR3 DNA is TGTGCCAGCAGTTACTCGTCGGGGGGGACTAACGAGCAGTACTTC. It encodes CASSYSSGGTNEQYF.